This T cell receptor (beta chain) emerged from a study of cytomegalovirus exposure and HLA in healthy donors. Broader study findings: An ancestry cluster, one associated with Asian ancestry, reportedly showed fewer N-insertions than the roughly 670-donor mean in a later analysis. In vitro testing confirmed a few CMV-associated chains as specific for CMV antigens. Most TCR beta V segments were productive about 87% or about 30% of the time in an earlier analysis.

Use of 60 Vbeta and 13 Jbeta primers characterized the PCR. Method: immunoSEQ multiplex PCR; TCRdb's copy keeps in-frame clones and lacks some. In the table there are about 120,000 clones, around 80% of which are singletons. Turning to this clone: What it binds is unknown.

The germline V gene encodes CDR1 PRHDT and CDR2 FYEKMQ (reference sequence). This CDR3 contains 14 residues. V was shortened by 2 bases and J by 2 bases, with 10 bases between the two germline ends. The clonotype originates from a man aged 30 to 39 in good health and CMV-seronegative. The chain has TRBV13 and TRBJ2-7; D might be TRBD1 (5 bases). Source material: PBMCs. The CDR3 sequence: CASSLSVRAYEQYF. In DNA form, the CDR3 reads TGTGCCAGCAGCTTAAGTGTCAGGGCCTACGAGCAGTACTTC. The full variable domain, in which reference TRBV13 and TRBJ2-7 provide the parts outside the CDR3, is AAGVIQSPRHLIKEKRETATLKCYPIPRHDTVYWYQQGPGQDPQFLISFYEKMQSDKGSIPDRFSAQQFSDYHSELNMSSLELGDSALYFCASSLSVRAYEQYFGPGTRLTVT.